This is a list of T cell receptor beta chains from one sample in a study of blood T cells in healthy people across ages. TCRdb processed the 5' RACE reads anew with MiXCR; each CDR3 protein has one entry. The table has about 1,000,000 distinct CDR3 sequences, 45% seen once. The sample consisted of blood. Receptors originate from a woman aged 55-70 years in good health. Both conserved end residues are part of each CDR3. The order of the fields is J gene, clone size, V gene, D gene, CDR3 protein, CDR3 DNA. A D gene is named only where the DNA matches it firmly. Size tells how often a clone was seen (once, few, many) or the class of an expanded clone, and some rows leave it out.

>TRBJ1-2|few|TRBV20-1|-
CSARPTGQFGYTF
TGCAGTGCTAGGCCCACAGGGCAGTTTGGCTACACCTTC
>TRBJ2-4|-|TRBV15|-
CATSREGQPLAKNIQYF
TGTGCCACCAGCAGAGAAGGGCAGCCTTTAGCCAAAAACATTCAGTACTTC
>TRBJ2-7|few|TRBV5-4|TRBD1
CASSSRDSHEQYF
TGTGCCAGCAGCTCCCGGGACAGTCACGAGCAGTACTTC
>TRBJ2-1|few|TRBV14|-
CASSQDMTGTGPYNEQFF
TGTGCCAGCAGCCAAGATATGACCGGAACGGGACCCTACAATGAGCAGTTCTTC
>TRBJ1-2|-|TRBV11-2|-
CASSLGVAYGYTF
TGTGCCAGCAGCTTAGGGGTGGCCTATGGCTACACCTTC
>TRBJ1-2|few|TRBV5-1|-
CASSLEDSKLGGYTF
TGCGCCAGCAGCTTGGAGGACAGCAAATTGGGTGGCTACACCTTC
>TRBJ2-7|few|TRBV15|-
CATSRDRWLGAYEQYF
TGTGCCACCAGTAGAGATCGATGGTTAGGGGCCTACGAGCAGTACTTC
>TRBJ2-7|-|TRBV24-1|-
CATSDRRGAGFNEQYF
TGTGCCACCAGTGACCGAAGGGGGGCGGGGTTCAACGAGCAGTACTTC
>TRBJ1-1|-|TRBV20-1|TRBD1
CSVPSRDRKWEAFF
TGCAGTGTGCCATCTAGGGACAGAAAGTGGGAAGCTTTCTTT
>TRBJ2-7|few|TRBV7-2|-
CASSLGSRDISYEQYF
TGTGCCAGCAGCTTAGGGTCTCGGGACATATCCTACGAGCAGTACTTC
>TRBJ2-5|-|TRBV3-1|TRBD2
CASSQGGWLAGGETQYF
TGTGCCAGCAGCCAAGGAGGGTGGCTAGCGGGAGGAGAGACCCAGTACTTC
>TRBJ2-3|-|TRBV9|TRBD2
CASTLSGRADTQYF
TGTGCCAGCACCTTAAGCGGGAGGGCAGATACGCAGTATTTT
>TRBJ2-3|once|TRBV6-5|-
CASSPSRQTDTQYF
TGTGCCAGCAGCCCGAGTAGGCAGACAGATACGCAGTATTTT
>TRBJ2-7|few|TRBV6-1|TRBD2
CASRTSVVEQYF
TGTGCCAGCAGGACTAGCGTCGTCGAGCAGTACTTC
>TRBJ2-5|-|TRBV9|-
CASSVDGAQETQYF
TGTGCCAGCAGCGTAGACGGTGCGCAAGAGACCCAGTACTTC
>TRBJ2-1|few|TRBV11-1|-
CASSLDGRIIDEQFF
TGTGCCAGCAGCTTAGACGGGAGAATCATCGATGAGCAGTTCTTC
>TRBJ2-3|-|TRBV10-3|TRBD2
CAISELRAGGPTDTQYF
TGTGCCATCAGTGAGTTACGAGCGGGAGGGCCCACAGATACGCAGTATTTT